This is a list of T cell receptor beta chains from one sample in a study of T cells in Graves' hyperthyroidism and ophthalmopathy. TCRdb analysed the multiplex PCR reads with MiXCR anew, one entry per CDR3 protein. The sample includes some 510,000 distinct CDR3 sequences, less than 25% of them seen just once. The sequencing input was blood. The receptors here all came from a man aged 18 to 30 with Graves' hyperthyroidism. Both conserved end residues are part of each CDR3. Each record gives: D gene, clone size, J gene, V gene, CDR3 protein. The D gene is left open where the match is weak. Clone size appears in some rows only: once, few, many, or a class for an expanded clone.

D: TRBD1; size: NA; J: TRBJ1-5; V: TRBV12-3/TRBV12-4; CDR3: CASSFRDRVSGNQPQHF
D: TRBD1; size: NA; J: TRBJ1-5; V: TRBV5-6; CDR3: CASSFGQGALSNQPQHF
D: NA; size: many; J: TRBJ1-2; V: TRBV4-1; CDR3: CASSQDSQRGYTF
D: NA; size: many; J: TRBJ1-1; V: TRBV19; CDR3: CASSNRRGTNTEAFF
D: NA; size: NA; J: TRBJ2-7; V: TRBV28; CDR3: CATGPNPYEQYF
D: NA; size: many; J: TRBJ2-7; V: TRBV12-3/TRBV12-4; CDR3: CASSTGLPYEQYF
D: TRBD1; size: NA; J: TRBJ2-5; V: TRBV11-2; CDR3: CASSPTPGGTQYF
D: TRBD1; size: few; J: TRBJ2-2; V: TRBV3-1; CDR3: CASSQDTGDTGELFF
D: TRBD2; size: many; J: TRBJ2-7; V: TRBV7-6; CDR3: CASSLGTSGGVDEQYF
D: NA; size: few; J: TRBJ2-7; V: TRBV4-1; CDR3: CASSSDLALSYEQYF
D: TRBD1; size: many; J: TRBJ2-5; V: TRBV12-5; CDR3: CASSQGVRETQYF
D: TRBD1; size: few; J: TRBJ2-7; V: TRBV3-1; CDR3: CASSPGTGSDEQYF
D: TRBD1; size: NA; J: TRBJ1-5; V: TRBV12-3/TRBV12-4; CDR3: CASSSQGVQPQHF
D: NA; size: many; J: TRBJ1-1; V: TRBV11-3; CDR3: CASSLGGGGLNTEAFF
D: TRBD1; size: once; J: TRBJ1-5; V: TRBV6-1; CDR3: CASSQGAGSQPQHF
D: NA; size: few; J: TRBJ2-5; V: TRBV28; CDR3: CASSTTGEETQYF
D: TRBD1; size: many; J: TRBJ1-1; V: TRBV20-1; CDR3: CSTLRGVEAFF
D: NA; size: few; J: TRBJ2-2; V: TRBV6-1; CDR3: CASTISSNTGELFF
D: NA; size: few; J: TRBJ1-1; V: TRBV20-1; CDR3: CSARDLDGNTEAFF
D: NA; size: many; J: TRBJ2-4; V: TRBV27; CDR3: CASSRSSKNIQYF
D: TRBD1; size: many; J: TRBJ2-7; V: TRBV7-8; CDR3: CASSFRAAGTGPWEQYF
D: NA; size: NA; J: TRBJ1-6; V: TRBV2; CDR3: CASSDLSGAGYVKVLHF
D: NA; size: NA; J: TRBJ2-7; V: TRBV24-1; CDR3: CATSAHPTETYEQYF
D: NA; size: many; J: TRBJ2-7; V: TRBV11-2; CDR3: CASSLRGEPSYEQYF
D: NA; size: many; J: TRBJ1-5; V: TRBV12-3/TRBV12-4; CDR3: CASSPGGNQPQHF
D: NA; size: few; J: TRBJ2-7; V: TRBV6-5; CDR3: CASSYNRISYEQYF
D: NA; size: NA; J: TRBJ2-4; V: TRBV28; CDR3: CASSPPTPRGAKNIKYF
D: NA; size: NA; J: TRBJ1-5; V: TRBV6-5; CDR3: CASSSLSRSYQPQHF
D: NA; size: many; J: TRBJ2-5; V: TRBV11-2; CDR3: CASSLPNFQETQYF
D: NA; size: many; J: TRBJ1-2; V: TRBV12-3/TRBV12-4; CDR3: CASSLRKERDGYTF